This T cell receptor beta chain was retrieved from a study of T cell responses to AZD1222 COVID-19 vaccine. Notes on this clone: Its specificity is not known.

Findings of the study overall: Baseline serostatus was positive in only a handful of AZD1222 recipients. Clonal diversity may have been underestimated in mostly white British donors.

CDR1 is LGHNA and CDR2 is YSLEER in the germline V gene. V lost 7 bases to trimming and J lost 3 bases, with 24 bases between them. The CDR3 spans 17 residues. Assay used: immunoSEQ multiplex PCR; TCRdb lists only in-frame clones, some missing. The sample lists about 220,000 clones, about 93% occurring once. The chain links TRBV4-3 to TRBJ1-1, with D perhaps TRBD1 (5 bases). This clonotype originated in an adult in good health. Specimen: peripheral blood, collected on day 0 of MenACWY control vaccination. CDR3 sequence: CASNGGVRTKEYTEAFF. DNA for the CDR3: TGCGCCAGCAATGGGGGGGTCCGGACAAAAGAGTACACTGAAGCTTTCTTT.